The entry below describes one T cell receptor beta chain. The specificity of this receptor is unknown. Base-call qualities are not available, and no considerably larger clone is one nucleotide away. The data belong to a study of identical twins (dated by TCRdb to the mid-2010s). As for the study more broadly: The study deep-sequenced TCR alpha and beta repertoires from monozygotic twins, unrelated adults of various ages and cord blood to test whether fetal clonotypes persist. Replicate twin experiments were performed at different times using different library preparation protocols to rule out contamination.

General study outcomes and caveats: Excess twin sharing in beta out-of-frame sequences was weaker because fewer shared sequences lowered the signal-to-noise ratio. Because the same donors could not be followed over many years, the conclusions relied on cross-sectional statistical analysis. In monozygotic twins, recombination models systematically underestimated out-of-frame TCR alpha sharing, but the models matched the sharing seen between unrelated individuals. Invariant T cells such as MAIT and iNKT could partly confound zero-insertion analyses, although diverse VJ usage argued against such confounding for most clonotypes. Abundant cord blood beta clonotypes had fewer insertions, young adult naive repertoires showed a similar but weaker trend, and memory repertoires showed no such trend. Out-of-frame TCR alpha sequences shared between twins showed an excess of low generation-probability sequences compared with coincidental sharing between unrelated individuals.

Every donor in the study was a healthy Caucasian. Three pairs of female monozygotic twins, all aged about 18 to 30 years, made up the twin cohort. CD4+ and CD8+ T cell populations were isolated with positive isolation kits from Invitrogen. Libraries were made using 5' RACE. The instrument was an Illumina HiSeq 2000. A universal primer binding site was added through template switching, and the final cDNA carried a unique molecular identifier so that TCR cDNA molecules could be counted accurately. Specific primers in the conserved constant-segment region were used to synthesize first-strand cDNA for TCR alpha and beta chains. To control for contamination, every cDNA library carried two barcodes: a SMART-Mk sample barcode plus Illumina barcodes. TruSeq adapter sequences along with Illumina sample barcodes were introduced in two successive PCR steps. Sequencing of the TCR alpha and beta cDNA libraries was done on the Illumina HiSeq platform using custom primers. On the authors' methods: MiGEC processed the raw reads to extract unique molecular identifiers, while MiXCR was used to determine the CDR3 positions. Recombination models were inferred per individual with the repgenHMM and IGoR tools using an EM algorithm. The analysis of shared clonotypes was done with the tcR package in R, with sharing normalized by the product of cloneset sizes. To study raw recombination without the effects of thymic and clonal selection, out-of-frame nonproductive sequences were analyzed. TCRdb redid the processing of the public reads, applying fastp at Q25 and MiXCR, and retained in-frame beta chains. Identical CDR3 protein sequences are pooled into one entry, listed with their most common genes and DNA. TCRdb, not the original authors, processed these V and J calls. The sample records fewer than 250,000 distinct CDR3 sequences, approximately 15% of which are singletons. 35% to 50% of the sample comes from the top ten.

V lost 4 bases and J lost 4 bases, and the count of bases not matched to a germline gene is 12. The CDR3 sequence holds 15 residues, the cysteine and phenylalanine included. The only DNA kept is the CDR3, 45 bases in frame from the first base. Based on the germline V gene (reference sequence), the CDR1 and CDR2 sequences are DFQATT and SNEGSKA. These data were also filed under a second study, of T cells expressing NK-cell markers. In that second paper, the authors write: TCR beta-chain repertoires were profiled in sorted CD3+CD56+NKG2C+, CD3+CD56+NKG2C- and CD3+CD56-NKG2C+ T-cell subsets from about 8 donors. Seven of the eight sequenced donors were HCMV-seropositive and one was HCMV-seronegative. To restrict sorting to alphabetaTCR-expressing T cells, an anti-gammadeltaTCR antibody was added in several experiments. For roughly 6 donors, the dominant CD3+CD56+NKG2C+ clonotypes were among the top 10 CD8+ clonotypes and accounted for about 1.0-7.5% of CD8+ T cells. Those dominant clonotypes were again the most abundant among CD3+CD56-NKG2C+ cells in several donors, at about 25-60.1%. It remained unclear whether the expanded NKG2C-expressing T cell clones were specific for HCMV antigens. The eight sequenced donors were randomly selected healthy volunteers, three men and five women. HCMV-specific IgG was detected in serum with a commercial ELISA kit to determine HCMV serostatus. MIGEC was used to demultiplex reads and group the reads by UMI, and MiTCR was used to assemble and quantify clonotypes. To remove erroneous sequences, TCR cDNA sequences were retained only when supported by two or more reads. The tcR package was used for downstream repertoire analysis, and clonotypes were matched across fractions by CDR3 nucleotide sequence plus V segment. Antigen specificity was annotated against VDJdb with VDJmatch, allowing one amino acid substitution in CDR3.

The rearranged segments are TRBV20-1 and TRBJ2-7; 8 central nucleotides agree with TRBD1. This clonotype was sampled from a woman aged 18-29 years in good health. Material for sequencing was CD8+ T cells sorted from blood. The CDR3 loop reads CSATDRGAPLYEQYF. The bases read TGCAGTGCTACCGACAGGGGAGCGCCCCTGTACGAGCAGTACTTC.